The 28 T cell receptor beta chains below come from one sample, sequenced in a study of OX40 agonist ivuxolimab in advanced cancers. Assay used: immunoSEQ multiplex PCR; TCRdb lists only in-frame clones, some missing. The data show 65,000 to 85,000 clones, more than 80% seen once. Sequences were derived from CD4+ or CD8+ T cells sorted from blood, sampled in a trial of the OX40 agonist ivuxolimab. The source is an adult with an advanced solid tumor such as melanoma, head and neck, liver or kidney cancer.

V gene TRBV14 combines with J gene TRBJ2-2, with 7 bases fitting TRBD1. In germline, CDR1 is SGHDN, CDR2 FVKESK. The V gene end was trimmed by 4 bases and the J gene end by 4 bases; junction bases not matched to a gene: 9. The CDR3 has 16 amino acids. Here the CDR3 DNA reads TGTGCCAGCAGCCTGCAACAGGACAGGCGCACCGGGGAGCTGTTTTTT. Its protein is CASSLQQDRRTGELFF.

The chain has TRBV19 and TRBJ1-2; D uncertain. The CDR3 extends over 15 amino acids. V lost 10 bases and J lost 3, with 21 bases in between. From germline, CDR1 is LNHDA and CDR2 SQIVND (reference sequence). In DNA, the CDR3 is TGTGCCACAAACCCATACGGACGGAAAGACTATGGCTACACCTTC. Translation: CATNPYGRKDYGYTF.

The V call is TRBV5-4, the J call TRBJ2-4, with 11 positions matching TRBD2. The CDR3 covers 15 residues. With 5 bases clipped from V and 8 bases from J, the junction kept 9 bases outside the gene matches. Germline CDR1 and CDR2: SGHNT and YYREEE (reference sequence). The CDR3 coding sequence is TGTGCCAGCAGTGGGACTAGCGGTGCGGGGTACATTCAGTACTTC. Protein: CASSGTSGAGYIQYF.

The chain links TRBV14 to TRBJ1-1; maybe TRBD1 (5 bases). The CDR3 runs 14 residues. The V gene's germline CDR1 is SGHDN and CDR2 FVKESK. Trimming left V 4 bases short and J 4 bases short, with 13 bases between. The CDR3 reads CASSPRFGGTEAFF. CDR3 DNA sequence: TGTGCCAGCAGCCCCCGTTTTGGGGGCACTGAAGCTTTCTTT.

The V and J genes are TRBV5-4 and TRBJ2-6, with TRBD1 as a possible D gene (6 bases). The V end lost 4 bases, the J end lost 11 bases, and 22 bases lay between the germline ends. Germline V gene lookup returns CDR1 SGHNT and CDR2 YYREEE (reference sequence). This CDR3 is built from 16 residues. The CDR3 region is CASSKEYRVGVDVLTF. The CDR3 nucleotides read TGTGCCAGCAGCAAAGAATACAGGGTCGGCGTTGACGTCCTGACTTTC.

The gene calls are TRBV29-1 and TRBJ2-7, with 7 bases identical to TRBD1. Germline CDR1 and CDR2: SQVTM and ANQGSEA. J was trimmed by 1 base and V by 7 bases; bases with no gene match: 13. The CDR3 runs 15 residues. The CDR3 DNA is TGCAGCGCCATAGATGTACAGGGGCCGTCCTACGAGCAGTACTTC. It encodes CSAIDVQGPSYEQYF.

V is TRBV6-6 and J is TRBJ1-6; maybe TRBD1 (5 bases). CDR3 length: 15 amino acids. The germline CDR1 and CDR2 sequences are MNHNY and SVGAGI (reference sequence). The V end lost 6 bases, the J end lost 10 bases, and 19 bases lay between the germline ends. CDR3 sequence reads: CASSRAGLRESPLHF. For the CDR3, the DNA is TGTGCCAGCAGCCGAGCGGGGCTGCGGGAGTCACCCCTCCACTTT.

V gene TRBV6-1 combines with J gene TRBJ2-1; 8 bases are shared with TRBD1. The CDR3 contains 12 residues. The germline CDR1 and CDR2 sequences are MNHNS and SASEGT. Losses at the gene ends were 8 bases for V and 4 bases for J; bases not matched to a gene: 1. This CDR3 reads CASDRGYNEQFF. The CDR3, as DNA: TGTGCCAGCGACAGGGGTTACAATGAGCAGTTCTTC.

This rearrangement joins TRBV19 to TRBJ2-2, with 8 bases fitting TRBD1. There are 15 residues in the CDR3. V dropped 2 bases and J dropped 6; count of bases not matched to a gene: 5. Looked up from germline, CDR1 is LNHDA and CDR2 is SQIVND (reference sequence). The CDR3 DNA follows: TGTGCCAGTAGTATAATAGGACAGGGCTCCGGGGAGCTGTTTTTT. Its protein product is CASSIIGQGSGELFF.

The rearrangement joins TRBV29-1 to TRBJ1-2; D perhaps matches TRBD1 (5 bases). With 2 bases removed from V and 5 bases from J, the gap between germline ends came to 15 bases. From germline, CDR1 is SQVTM and CDR2 ANQGSEA. This CDR3 is built from 14 residues. CDR3: CSVEYLGAGYGYTF. In DNA, the CDR3 is TGCAGCGTTGAATACCTCGGAGCAGGGTATGGCTACACCTTC. Filled out from reference TRBV29-1 and TRBJ1-2, the complete variable domain reads SAVISQKPSRDICQRGTSLTIQCQVDSQVTMMFWYRQQPGQSLTLIATANQGSEATYESGFVIDKFPISRPNLTFSTLTVSNMSPEDSSIYLCSVEYLGAGYGYTFGSGTRLTVV.

The chain recombines TRBV5-1 with TRBJ1-1; no definite D call. The CDR3 sequence is 14 residues long. Trimming removed 1 base at V and 5 bases at J, with 12 bases between. The V gene's germline CDR1 is SGHRS and CDR2 YFSETQ. In DNA form, the CDR3 reads TGCGCCAGCAGCTTGTTTTCCTCTCCGACTGAAGCTTTCTTT. It is translated as CASSLFSSPTEAFF.

This chain uses TRBV5-6 with TRBJ2-7; unclear D gene. There are 15 residues in the CDR3. From germline, CDR1 is SGHDT and CDR2 YYEEEE. V was clipped by 0 bases and J by 3 bases, with 13 bases between them. CDR3 sequence reads: CASSLDSSTRYEQYF. CDR3 bases: TGTGCCAGCAGCTTGGATAGTAGCACCCGCTACGAGCAGTACTTC. The whole variable domain, filled in from reference TRBV5-6 and TRBJ2-7, reads DAGVTQSPTHLIKTRGQQVTLRCSPKSGHDTVSWYQQALGQGPQFIFQYYEEEERQRGNFPDRFSGHQFPNYSSELNVNALLLGDSALYLCASSLDSSTRYEQYFGPGTRLTVT.

The genes are TRBV5-5 and TRBJ2-7, with D uncertain. V was cut by 0 bases and J by 4 bases, with 11 bases left in between. Per the germline V gene, CDR1 is SGHKS and CDR2 is YYEKEE (reference sequence). The CDR3 spans 14 residues. The CDR3 sequence is CASSLEWVGYEQYF. The CDR3 nucleotides are TGTGCCAGCAGCTTGGAATGGGTCGGGTACGAGCAGTACTTC.

V is TRBV5-4 and J is TRBJ2-1; 9 bases map to TRBD1. V was pared by 6 bases and J by 3 bases, with 7 bases of the junction left unmatched. Germline V CDR1 and CDR2: SGHNT, YYREEE (reference sequence). This CDR3 comprises 15 residues. The CDR3 DNA reads TGTGCCAGCAACCCGGGACAGGGTGACTACAATGAGCAGTTCTTC. As protein: CASNPGQGDYNEQFF.

V gene TRBV19 combines with J gene TRBJ2-7; D uncertain. This CDR3 comprises 13 residues. Trimming shortened V by 1 base and J by 5 bases, and 9 bases separated the two germline ends. CDR1 and CDR2 (germline): LNHDA, SQIVND (reference sequence). The CDR3 is CASSIGAVHEQYF. The CDR3 coding sequence is TGTGCCAGTAGTATAGGGGCAGTCCACGAGCAGTACTTC.

The rearrangement uses TRBV5-1 and TRBJ1-3; possibly TRBD1 for D (5 bases). The CDR3 totals 15 residues. V was shortened by 0 bases and J by 0 bases, with 7 bases between the two germline ends. Germline CDR1 is SGHRS and CDR2 is YFSETQ. CDR3 region: CASSLDRSSGNTIYF. CDR3 DNA: TGCGCCAGCAGCTTGGACAGGTCCTCTGGAAACACCATATATTTT.

J is TRBJ2-5 and V is TRBV14; unclear D gene. Germline CDR1 is SGHDN and CDR2 is FVKESK. Between the trimmed V and J ends, which lost 1 base and 7 bases, there was a span of 16 bases. The CDR3 contains 15 residues. This CDR3 is CASSQGLAFYRTQYF. CDR3 nucleotides: TGTGCCAGCAGCCAAGGACTCGCTTTTTATAGGACCCAGTACTTC. Full variable domain (rest looked up from reference TRBV14 and TRBJ2-5): EAGVTQFPSHSVIEKGQTVTLRCDPISGHDNLYWYRRVMGKEIKFLLHFVKESKQDESGMPNNRFLAERTGGTYSTLKVQPAELEDSGVYFCASSQGLAFYRTQYFGPGTRLLVL.

V usage is TRBV18 and J usage is TRBJ2-1, with D perhaps matching TRBD1 (6 bases). CDR1 KGHSH and CDR2 LQKENI come from the germline V gene. Trimming shortened V by 4 bases and J by 5 bases, and 21 bases separated the two germline ends. The CDR3 is 17 residues long. CDR3 region: CASSRLGTSTGHNEQFF. The DNA of the CDR3 is TGTGCCAGCTCACGACTGGGGACATCGACAGGCCACAATGAGCAGTTCTTC.

The gene calls are TRBV29-1 and TRBJ2-7; TRBD1 might be the D (5 bases). From germline, CDR1 is SQVTM and CDR2 ANQGSEA. Trimming removed 2 bases at V and 3 bases at J, with 11 bases between. The CDR3 length is 13 residues. The CDR3 is CSVETAGNYEQYF. CDR3 DNA sequence: TGCAGCGTTGAAACGGCAGGGAACTACGAGCAGTACTTC.

The chain links TRBV6-1 to TRBJ2-4, with 7 bases matching TRBD1. CDR1 is MNHNS, CDR2 SASEGT, per germline. This CDR3 is built from 14 residues. The V segment lost 5 bases and the J segment 6 bases; nucleotides outside the gene matches: 7. The DNA of the CDR3 is TGTGCCAGCAGTCCTAGGGGGCTAGGAAACATTCAGTACTTC. This gives the protein CASSPRGLGNIQYF.

The rearrangement uses TRBV18 and TRBJ2-5; D unclear. The germline gives CDR1 KGHSH, CDR2 LQKENI. The CDR3 consists of 13 residues. V lost 5 bases and J lost 5, with 12 bases in between. The CDR3 spells CASSSFPPETQYF. As DNA, the CDR3 is TGTGCCAGCTCAAGCTTTCCGCCGGAGACCCAGTACTTC.

This chain uses TRBV7-6 with TRBJ2-3; D is unresolved. Germline assignment: CDR1 SGHVS and CDR2 FNYEAQ. Trimming removed 1 base from V and 4 bases from J, with 6 bases in between. This CDR3 is built from 13 residues. The CDR3 sequence: CASSLGPADTQYF. The DNA of the CDR3 is TGTGCCAGCAGCTTAGGACCAGCAGATACGCAGTATTTT.

This rearrangement joins TRBV7-6 to TRBJ2-7, with D unclear. The germline gives CDR1 SGHVS, CDR2 FNYEAQ. Trimming took off 0 bases at V and 2 bases at J, with 8 bases between the two ends. CDR3 size: 14 residues. CDR3 nucleotides: TGTGCCAGCAGCTTAGCGCAGGCCACCTACGAGCAGTACTTC. It is translated as CASSLAQATYEQYF.

The rearrangement uses TRBV28 and TRBJ2-7; 7 bases are a match to TRBD2. Per germline, CDR1 MDHEN and CDR2 SYDVKM. CDR3 length equals 18 residues. J was trimmed by 3 bases and V by 5 bases; bases with no gene match: 19. The CDR3 nucleotides are TGTGCCAGCAGTCTGAGTAGGACCCGACTAGCAGGTTACTACGAGCAGTACTTC. Translating gives CASSLSRTRLAGYYEQYF. The full variable domain, in which reference TRBV28 and TRBJ2-7 provide the parts outside the CDR3, is DVKVTQSSRYLVKRTGEKVFLECVQDMDHENMFWYRQDPGLGLRLIYFSYDVKMKEKGDIPEGYSVSREKKERFSLILESASTNQTSMYLCASSLSRTRLAGYYEQYFGPGTRLTVT.

For this clone: The sample has other DNA sequences that encode this CDR3 too. The CDR3 nucleotides are TGTGCCAGCAGCTTAGATCCCCGGGGCGACTACGAGCAGTACTTC. The encoded protein is CASSLDPRGDYEQYF. This chain links TRBV11-2 with TRBJ2-7, with D tentatively TRBD1 or TRBD2 (5 bases each). The CDR3 is made up of 15 amino acids. V was shortened by 0 bases and J by 3 bases, with 12 bases between the two germline ends. Per the germline V gene, CDR1 is SGHAT and CDR2 is FQNNGV. The variable domain in full, with the rest retrieved from reference TRBV11-2 and TRBJ2-7, is EAGVAQSPRYKIIEKRQSVAFWCNPISGHATLYWYQQILGQGPKLLIQFQNNGVVDDSQLPKDRFSAERLKGVDSTLKIQPAKLEDSAVYLCASSLDPRGDYEQYFGPGTRLTVT.

The sample holds one count of this clone. The rearrangement uses TRBV7-2 and TRBJ1-1; D remains unclear. This CDR3 is built from 14 residues. The V gene's germline CDR1 is SGHTA and CDR2 FQGNSA. Trimming took 2 bases from V and 1 from J, leaving 8 bases between them. The CDR3 protein is CASSLMPPNTEAFF. Written as DNA, the CDR3 is TGTGCCAGCAGCTTAATGCCGCCGAACACTGAAGCTTTCTTT.

The chain joins TRBV28 to TRBJ2-6; D not resolved. In germline, CDR1 is MDHEN, CDR2 SYDVKM. The CDR3 loop spans 14 amino acids. The V end lost 6 bases, the J end lost 3 bases, and 9 bases lay between the germline ends. CDR3 sequence (DNA): TGTGCCAGCAGGCCCGTGGGTGGGGCCAACGTCCTGACTTTC. It yields the protein CASRPVGGANVLTF.

This clone has just one count. The chain uses TRBV9 and TRBJ2-7; 11 bases map to TRBD1. V dropped 0 bases and J dropped 5; count of bases not matched to a gene: 7. Germline V gene sequence: CDR1 SGDLS, CDR2 YYNGEE. The CDR3 sequence is 16 residues long. The CDR3 bases are TGTGCCAGCAGCGTAGGGGACAGGGGGGATAACCACGAGCAGTACTTC. It yields the protein CASSVGDRGDNHEQYF.